The 5 T cell receptor beta chains in this list originate from one sample, sequenced in a study of T-cell reconstitution after alpha-beta-depleted transplantation in children. Preparing the TCRbeta library involved the use of unique molecular identifiers. TCRdb ran MiXCR on the PCR reads and lists one entry per CDR3 protein. The top ten clones hold 27% of a sample with some 450,000 distinct CDR3 sequences, roughly 44% of them seen once. Here the sequenced sample was PBMCs, taken before TCRalphabeta/CD19-depleted stem cell transplant. The receptors shown here come from a girl aged 2-10 years with aplastic anemia, due to receive a stem cell transplant.

J is TRBJ1-5 and V is TRBV27; TRBD1 aligns across 7 bases. Germline CDR1 and CDR2: MNHEY and SMNVEV (reference sequence). The trim removed 1 base at V and 6 bases at J, leaving 6 bases unmatched. The CDR3 spans 15 residues. The CDR3 DNA reads as TGTGCCAGCAGTTTATTTCCGGGACAGCTTCAGCCCCAGCATTTT. Translation: CASSLFPGQLQPQHF.

The V gene is TRBV5-1, the J gene TRBJ2-1; D unclear. The CDR3 is 17 amino acids. CDR1 and CDR2 (germline): SGHRS, YFSETQ. The V end lost 0 bases, the J end lost 0 bases, and 13 bases lay between the germline ends. The chain's CDR3 is CASSLAFRKSSYNEQFF. The CDR3 bases are TGCGCCAGCAGCTTGGCATTTCGGAAGAGCTCCTACAATGAGCAGTTCTTC. Full variable domain (outside the CDR3, taken from reference TRBV5-1 and TRBJ2-1): KAGVTQTPRYLIKTRGQQVTLSCSPISGHRSVSWYQQTPGQGLQFLFEYFSETQRNKGNFPGRFSGRQFSNSRSEMNVSTLELGDSALYLCASSLAFRKSSYNEQFFGPGTRLTVL.

CDR3 amino acids: CSARAGGRGADTQYF. The CDR3 coding sequence is TGCAGTGCTAGAGCCGGCGGGAGGGGGGCAGATACGCAGTATTTT. The gene calls are TRBV20-1 and TRBJ2-3; the match to TRBD2 covers 9 bases. From germline, CDR1 is DFQATT and CDR2 SNEGSKA (reference sequence). The length of the CDR3 is 15 residues. Trimming at V came to 1 base and at J to 4 bases, leaving 6 bases not matched to a gene.

V gene TRBV11-2 combines with J gene TRBJ2-1; unclear D gene. Between the trimmed V and J ends, which lost 4 bases and 0 bases, there was a span of 13 bases. Germline V gene sequence: CDR1 SGHAT, CDR2 FQNNGV. This CDR3 region has 16 residues. The CDR3, as DNA: TGTGCCAGCAGCTCCTCCGGGCTACACTCCTACAATGAGCAGTTCTTC. This sequence encodes CASSSSGLHSYNEQFF.

The DNA of the CDR3 is TGTGCCAGCAGTTCATCAGGAGTGGAGACCCAGTACTTC. It translates to CASSSSGVETQYF. This chain joins TRBV12-3 or TRBV12-4 and TRBJ2-5; no clear D. V lost 4 bases and J lost 5, with 11 bases in between. This CDR3 has 13 residues.